These T cell receptor beta chains were read from a single sample in a study of blood T cells in healthy people across ages. TCRdb independently ran MiXCR on the 5' RACE reads; one entry per CDR3 protein. The sample has about 1.8 million distinct CDR3 sequences; 40% to 55% are singletons. Sequencing was done on a sample of blood. The receptors shown here come from a woman aged 40-49 years in good health. Each CDR3 is given with its conserved first and last residue. D genes are given only for firm matches. Not all rows give a size; the values are once, few, many and, for expanded clones, a class.

v_call: TRBV28
d_call: -
cdr3_length: 14
clone_size: -
j_call: TRBJ2-3
cdr3_aa: CASSLPEGTDTQYF
cdr3_nt: TGTGCCAGCAGTTTACCCGAAGGGACAGATACGCAGTATTTT

v_call: TRBV27
d_call: TRBD2
cdr3_length: 15
clone_size: -
j_call: TRBJ2-5
cdr3_aa: CASSLTGGGSETQYF
cdr3_nt: TGTGCCAGCAGTTTAACCGGGGGGGGCTCGGAGACCCAGTACTTC

v_call: TRBV5-1
d_call: -
cdr3_length: 15
clone_size: -
j_call: TRBJ1-6
cdr3_aa: CASTLDAMGNSPLHF
cdr3_nt: TGCGCCAGCACTTTAGACGCCATGGGGAATTCACCCCTCCACTTT

v_call: TRBV7-2
d_call: TRBD2
cdr3_length: 17
clone_size: few
j_call: TRBJ2-5
cdr3_aa: CASSLASSGGGQETQYF
cdr3_nt: TGTGCCAGCAGCTTAGCGTCTAGCGGGGGAGGACAAGAGACCCAGTACTTC

v_call: TRBV6-6
d_call: TRBD1
cdr3_length: 13
clone_size: -
j_call: TRBJ2-7
cdr3_aa: CASRDREIDEQYF
cdr3_nt: TGTGCCAGCCGGGACAGAGAAATTGACGAGCAGTACTTC

v_call: TRBV6-5
d_call: -
cdr3_length: 15
clone_size: few
j_call: TRBJ1-1
cdr3_aa: CASSNTHRATPEAFF
cdr3_nt: TGTGCCAGCAGTAATACCCACCGGGCGACTCCTGAAGCTTTCTTT

v_call: TRBV6-6
d_call: -
cdr3_length: 12
clone_size: -
j_call: TRBJ2-7
cdr3_aa: CASRQVGSEQYF
cdr3_nt: TGTGCCAGCAGACAAGTGGGAAGCGAGCAGTACTTC

v_call: TRBV10-3
d_call: -
cdr3_length: 17
clone_size: -
j_call: TRBJ2-7
cdr3_aa: CAISESSRQHSSYEQYF
cdr3_nt: TGTGCCATCAGTGAGTCGTCTCGGCAGCACAGCTCCTACGAGCAGTACTTC

v_call: TRBV10-3
d_call: -
cdr3_length: 12
clone_size: few
j_call: TRBJ2-3
cdr3_aa: CAISPRADTQYF
cdr3_nt: TGTGCCATCAGTCCTAGGGCAGATACGCAGTATTTT

v_call: TRBV4-1
d_call: -
cdr3_length: 12
clone_size: -
j_call: TRBJ2-3
cdr3_aa: CAGSPSTDTQYF
cdr3_nt: TGCGCCGGCAGCCCTAGCACGGATACGCAGTATTTT

v_call: TRBV27
d_call: TRBD2
cdr3_length: 16
clone_size: few
j_call: TRBJ2-7
cdr3_aa: CASSFSAGESSYEQYF
cdr3_nt: TGTGCCAGCAGTTTCTCAGCGGGGGAAAGCTCCTACGAGCAGTACTTC

v_call: TRBV13
d_call: -
cdr3_length: 13
clone_size: -
j_call: TRBJ1-2
cdr3_aa: CASSLGSYTGYTF
cdr3_nt: TGTGCCAGCAGCTTAGGAAGCTACACTGGCTACACCTTC

v_call: TRBV5-1
d_call: -
cdr3_length: 13
clone_size: many
j_call: TRBJ2-7
cdr3_aa: CASSLDGSYEQYF
cdr3_nt: TGTGCCAGCAGTTTGGATGGGAGCTACGAGCAGTACTTC

v_call: TRBV9
d_call: -
cdr3_length: 13
clone_size: once
j_call: TRBJ2-1
cdr3_aa: CASSVVHNYEQFF
cdr3_nt: TGTGCCAGCAGCGTAGTTCATAACTATGAGCAGTTCTTC

v_call: TRBV27
d_call: TRBD1
cdr3_length: 14
clone_size: few
j_call: TRBJ2-3
cdr3_aa: CASKDRGRTDTQYF
cdr3_nt: TGTGCCAGCAAGGACAGGGGGCGTACAGATACGCAGTATTTT

v_call: TRBV27
d_call: -
cdr3_length: 14
clone_size: -
j_call: TRBJ2-7
cdr3_aa: CAGGSGDGGHEQYF
cdr3_nt: TGTGCCGGCGGCTCTGGAGATGGGGGGCACGAGCAGTACTTC

v_call: TRBV3-1
d_call: -
cdr3_length: 15
clone_size: -
j_call: TRBJ2-5
cdr3_aa: CASSQVGRVEETQYF
cdr3_nt: TGTGCCAGCAGCCAAGTCGGGCGAGTGGAAGAGACCCAGTACTTC

v_call: TRBV20-1
d_call: TRBD1
cdr3_length: 15
clone_size: -
j_call: TRBJ1-6
cdr3_aa: CSAGDSDRGLSPLHF
cdr3_nt: TGCAGTGCTGGAGATTCGGACAGGGGGCTTTCACCCCTCCACTTT

v_call: TRBV25-1
d_call: -
cdr3_length: 13
clone_size: -
j_call: TRBJ1-3
cdr3_aa: CASRGPGGNTIYF
cdr3_nt: TGTGCCAGCAGGGGCCCAGGGGGAAACACCATATATTTT

v_call: TRBV13
d_call: -
cdr3_length: 17
clone_size: -
j_call: TRBJ2-1
cdr3_aa: CASSEGGALSAYNEQFF
cdr3_nt: TGTGCCAGCAGTGAGGGGGGGGCCCTCTCAGCGTACAATGAGCAGTTCTTC

v_call: TRBV15
d_call: -
cdr3_length: 14
clone_size: few
j_call: TRBJ1-2
cdr3_aa: CATSRDKGSYGYTF
cdr3_nt: TGTGCCACCAGCAGAGATAAGGGGTCCTATGGCTACACCTTC

v_call: TRBV7-2
d_call: TRBD1
cdr3_length: 17
clone_size: -
j_call: TRBJ2-1
cdr3_aa: CASSLTDSEQGENERFF
cdr3_nt: TGTGCCAGCAGCTTAACCGATAGCGAACAGGGGGAAAATGAGCGGTTCTTC

v_call: TRBV27
d_call: TRBD2
cdr3_length: 15
clone_size: few
j_call: TRBJ2-3
cdr3_aa: CASSLWGGGSDTQYF
cdr3_nt: TGTGCCAGCAGTTTATGGGGCGGGGGGTCAGATACGCAGTATTTT

v_call: TRBV29-1
d_call: TRBD1
cdr3_length: 13
clone_size: -
j_call: TRBJ1-4
cdr3_aa: CSVPGQGREKLFF
cdr3_nt: TGCAGCGTCCCGGGACAGGGGAGAGAAAAACTGTTTTTT

v_call: TRBV5-5
d_call: TRBD1
cdr3_length: 16
clone_size: -
j_call: TRBJ2-5
cdr3_aa: CASNTRTGLSVNEQYF
cdr3_nt: TGTGCCAGCAATACCAGGACAGGGCTTTCTGTCAATGAGCAGTACTTC

v_call: TRBV12-3/TRBV12-4
d_call: -
cdr3_length: 15
clone_size: -
j_call: TRBJ1-2
cdr3_aa: CASSLRTVKDYGYTF
cdr3_nt: TGTGCCAGCAGTTTGAGGACAGTCAAAGACTATGGCTACACCTTC